Listed here are 29 T cell receptor beta chains from one sample, sequenced in a study of T cell clones after liver transplantation. Profiling relied on immunoSEQ multiplex PCR, and the TCRdb table lists in-frame clones only, not all of them. The sample yields around 110,000 clones, about nine tenths seen once. The input for sequencing was CD4+ T cells from blood, taken 12 months after liver transplant. The receptors were sampled from a human patient who received a liver transplant. Some T cells may be transferred from the graft donor.

The V gene is TRBV29-1, the J gene TRBJ1-2; weak D call: TRBD1 (6 bases). Deletions cut 7 bases from V and 6 bases from J, with 9 bases between. The CDR3 has 10 amino acids. Per germline, CDR1 SQVTM and CDR2 ANQGSEA. The CDR3 reads CSARGDGYTF. The DNA of the CDR3 is TGCAGCGCCAGGGGAGATGGCTACACCTTC.

The J gene is TRBJ1-1, the V gene TRBV18; possibly TRBD1 for D (5 bases). The V end was cut by 2 bases, the J end by 1 base, with 14 bases between. Germline lookup yields CDR1 KGHSH and CDR2 LQKENI. The CDR3 is 16 amino acids. CDR3 protein: CASSPRQGRRNTEAFF. In nucleotides, the CDR3 is TGTGCCAGCTCACCAAGGCAGGGAAGAAGGAACACTGAAGCTTTCTTT.

The chain has TRBV4-2 and TRBJ2-5; 8 nucleotides agree with TRBD2. This CDR3 comprises 18 residues. Germline CDR1 reads LGHNA; CDR2 reads YNFKEQ. V was pared by 1 base and J by 0 bases, with 10 bases of the junction left unmatched. CDR3 protein: CASSQGRLAGGYQETQYF. In DNA form, the CDR3 reads TGTGCCAGCAGCCAAGGTCGGCTAGCGGGCGGGTACCAAGAGACCCAGTACTTC.

This clone was seen once. The chain employs TRBV21-1 and TRBJ2-3; whether TRBD2, the table's D call, matches the DNA was not checked. TRBV21-1 is classified as a pseudogene. This CDR3 has 16 residues. The CDR3 reads CASSKYGGQRTDTQYF. Here the CDR3 DNA reads TGTGCCAGCAGCAAATACGGGGGGCAGAGAACAGATACGCAGTATTTT.

The DNA for the CDR3 is TGTGCCAGCAGCTTTAGGCCCCCTCCAGTTAATGAGCAGTTCTTC. It codes for CASSFRPPPVNEQFF. This chain links TRBV11-2 with TRBJ2-1; no definite D call. The CDR3 extends over 15 amino acids. Between the trimmed V and J ends, which lost 3 bases and 7 bases, there was a span of 16 bases. Germline V gene data show CDR1 as SGHAT and CDR2 as FQNNGV. The full variable domain, rest sourced from reference TRBV11-2 and TRBJ2-1, is EAGVAQSPRYKIIEKRQSVAFWCNPISGHATLYWYQQILGQGPKLLIQFQNNGVVDDSQLPKDRFSAERLKGVDSTLKIQPAKLEDSAVYLCASSFRPPPVNEQFFGPGTRLTVL.

The rearrangement joins TRBV7-2 to TRBJ2-2; 9 nucleotides align to TRBD2. CDR1 is SGHTA, CDR2 FQGNSA, per germline. Trimming removed 5 bases from V and 7 bases from J; junction bases left unmatched: 8. The CDR3 totals 15 residues. The CDR3 reads CASSQIAGEGGELFF. Here the CDR3 DNA reads TGTGCCAGCAGCCAAATAGCGGGAGAGGGCGGGGAGCTGTTTTTT.

J is TRBJ2-6 and V is TRBV30; D assignment may be TRBD1 or TRBD2 (5 bases each). The CDR3 has 13 residues. V was shortened by 3 bases and J by 12 bases, with 15 bases between the two germline ends. The germline gives CDR1 GTSNPN, CDR2 SVGIG (reference sequence). DNA of the CDR3: TGTGCCTGGAGGGAAGGGACGGAACCCGTCCTGACTTTC. Protein: CAWREGTEPVLTF. Using reference TRBV30 and TRBJ2-6 for the parts outside the CDR3, the full variable domain is SQTIHQWPATLVQPVGSPLSLECTVEGTSNPNLYWYRQAAGRGLQLLFYSVGIGQISSEVPQNLSASRPQDRQFILSSKKLLLSDSGFYLCAWREGTEPVLTFGAGSRLTVL.

The chain joins TRBV21-1 to TRBJ1-1. TRBV21-1 is a pseudogene. CDR3 length: 9 amino acids. Here the CDR3 reads CASSSRAFF. Written as DNA, the CDR3 is TGTGCCAGCAGCTCCCGGGCTTTCTTT.

This chain links TRBV7-2 with TRBJ2-3, with TRBD1 as a possible D gene (5 bases). Trimming pared 5 bases from V and 2 bases from J, leaving 17 bases between. Germline CDR1 SGHTA, CDR2 FQGNSA. This CDR3 is built from 16 residues. The CDR3 DNA is TGTGCCAGCAGCGGGGCCGGCACAGCTGTCACAGATACGCAGTATTTT. Protein product: CASSGAGTAVTDTQYF.

This chain connects TRBV19 to TRBJ2-2, with a possible D match to TRBD2 (7 bases). The CDR3 totals 16 residues. CDR1 and CDR2 (germline): LNHDA, SQIVND (reference sequence). V shed 7 bases and J shed 1 base, with 16 bases lying between them. CDR3: CASTLTGGQNTGELFF. The CDR3 nucleotides are TGTGCCAGTACCCTAACCGGGGGGCAGAACACCGGGGAGCTGTTTTTT.

This sequence joins TRBV7-2 and TRBJ2-7, with D possibly matching TRBD1 (6 bases). The CDR3 totals 15 residues. V gave up 1 base and J gave up 2 bases, with 12 bases separating them. CDR1 SGHTA and CDR2 FQGNSA come from the germline V gene. In nucleotides, the CDR3 is TGTGCCAGCAGCTTAGGTGGGCAGGGGCCCTACGAGCAGTACTTC. Its protein is CASSLGGQGPYEQYF.

J is TRBJ2-6 and V is TRBV27; D is uncertain. The CDR3 has 15 amino acids. V shed 6 bases and J shed 1 base, with 10 bases lying between them. Germline V CDR1 and CDR2: MNHEY, SMNVEV (reference sequence). Written as DNA, the CDR3 is TGTGCCAGCAGCCTTCAGTCATCTGGGGCCAACGTCCTGACTTTC. Encoded protein: CASSLQSSGANVLTF.

The V gene is TRBV6-1, the J gene TRBJ1-4; the match to TRBD1 covers 11 bases. The junction had 3 bases not matched to a gene; V was cut back by 6 bases and J by 6 bases. The CDR3 is 14 amino acids. The germline V gene encodes CDR1 MNHNS and CDR2 SASEGT. The CDR3 loop reads CASRGDRGYEKLFF. CDR3 DNA: TGTGCCAGCAGAGGGGACAGGGGGTATGAAAAACTGTTTTTT.

This clone turned up a few times. This sequence joins TRBV28 and TRBJ1-2; no firm D call. The CDR3 consists of 14 residues. Trimming pared 2 bases from V and 3 bases from J, leaving 10 bases between. Germline CDR1 reads MDHEN; CDR2 reads SYDVKM. CDR3 bases: TGTGCCAGCAGTTTACCCCGCCACGACTATGGCTACACCTTC. As protein: CASSLPRHDYGYTF.

The genes are TRBV30 and TRBJ1-2; 7 bases agree with TRBD1. This CDR3 spans 15 amino acids. V shed 0 bases and J 7 bases; nucleotides not matched to a gene: 11. Per the germline V gene, CDR1 is GTSNPN and CDR2 is SVGIG (reference sequence). The CDR3 bases are TGTGCCTGGAGTGTAACTGGCAGGGGGGGTGGTGGCTACACCTTC. It is translated as CAWSVTGRGGGGYTF.

The rearrangement joins TRBV7-9 to TRBJ2-1, with 7 bases identical to TRBD2. V shed 2 bases and J 1 base; nucleotides not matched to a gene: 11. The CDR3 has 18 amino acids. Germline values: CDR1 SEHNR, CDR2 FQNEAQ (reference sequence). The CDR3 DNA sequence: TGTGCCAGCAGCTTAAGGGGCGGGAGTGGGTGGTCCTACAATGAGCAGTTCTTC. Amino acids: CASSLRGGSGWSYNEQFF.

The chain has TRBV15 and TRBJ2-7; tentatively, D is TRBD1 (5 bases). Trimming took off 9 bases at V and 2 bases at J, with 11 bases between the two ends. The germline CDR1 and CDR2 sequences are LNHNV and YYDKDF (reference sequence). The CDR3 length is 12 residues. The CDR3 DNA is TGTGCCACTTCCGACAGAGCCTACGAGCAGTACTTC. Its translation is CATSDRAYEQYF.

The chain combines TRBV5-6 with TRBJ1-4; D unclear. Germline V gene sequence: CDR1 SGHDT, CDR2 YYEEEE. The CDR3 runs to 14 residues. V dropped 0 bases and J dropped 7 bases, with 10 bases sitting between them. CDR3 residues: CASSLVSGVEKLFF. As DNA, the CDR3 is TGTGCCAGCAGCTTGGTTAGTGGGGTTGAAAAACTGTTTTTT.

This clone was recorded only once. The V gene is TRBV5-1, the J gene TRBJ2-3; TRBD1 aligns across 7 bases. The V segment lost 4 bases and the J segment 2 bases; nucleotides outside the gene matches: 16. CDR1 is SGHRS and CDR2 is YFSETQ in the germline V gene. There are 18 residues in the CDR3. CDR3 residues: CASSQQPRTGLDTDTQYF. The CDR3 DNA reads as TGCGCCAGCAGCCAACAGCCCCGGACAGGACTTGACACAGATACGCAGTATTTT.

This chain joins TRBV20-1 and TRBJ2-3; D is ambiguous. CDR3 length equals 11 residues. Trimming pared 6 bases from V and 6 bases from J, leaving 10 bases between. Germline CDR1 reads DFQATT; CDR2 reads SNEGSKA (reference sequence). The CDR3 DNA follows: TGCAGTGCGGAAAGGACGGATACGCAGTATTTT. Translated, it gives CSAERTDTQYF.

The chain carries TRBV5-6 and TRBJ1-5, with TRBD1 as a possible D gene (5 bases). The V end was cut by 0 bases, the J end by 5 bases, with 6 bases between. The germline CDR1 and CDR2 sequences are SGHDT and YYEEEE. The CDR3 has 13 amino acids. The CDR3 protein is CASSLARDQPQHF. As DNA, the CDR3 is TGTGCCAGCAGCTTGGCCAGGGATCAGCCCCAGCATTTT. The full variable domain, in which reference TRBV5-6 and TRBJ1-5 provide the parts outside the CDR3, is DAGVTQSPTHLIKTRGQQVTLRCSPKSGHDTVSWYQQALGQGPQFIFQYYEEEERQRGNFPDRFSGHQFPNYSSELNVNALLLGDSALYLCASSLARDQPQHFGDGTRLSIL.

V usage is TRBV6-5 and J usage is TRBJ2-7; 8 positions agree with TRBD1. This CDR3 has 15 amino acids. CDR1 is MNHEY and CDR2 is SVGAGI in the germline V gene. V shed 6 bases, J shed 4 bases, and the junction held 11 bases outside the gene matches. This CDR3 is CASSPGGYPQYEQYF. Here the CDR3 DNA reads TGTGCCAGCAGCCCAGGGGGCTACCCCCAGTACGAGCAGTACTTC.

The chain joins TRBV6-6 to TRBJ1-2; D is uncertain. Germline V gene lookup returns CDR1 MNHNY and CDR2 SVGAGI (reference sequence). V was cut by 6 bases and J by 7 bases, with 21 bases left in between. There are 15 residues in the CDR3. The CDR3 sequence is CASRAGGRSASGYTF. The CDR3 DNA sequence: TGTGCCAGCAGGGCCGGAGGTAGGAGTGCGAGTGGCTACACCTTC.

The chain joins TRBV6-4 to TRBJ2-2; possibly TRBD1 for D (6 bases). Between the trimmed V and J ends, which lost 5 bases and 1 base, there was a span of 11 bases. CDR3 length: 15 amino acids. Germline V gene sequence: CDR1 MRHNA, CDR2 SNTAGT. The DNA of the CDR3 is TGTGCCAGCAGTTTACAGGGAAGGAACACCGGGGAGCTGTTTTTT. Its translation is CASSLQGRNTGELFF.

The genes are TRBV4-2 and TRBJ2-3, with no clear D. The CDR3 extends over 14 amino acids. Looked up from germline, CDR1 is LGHNA and CDR2 is YNFKEQ. The V end was cut by 0 bases, the J end by 3 bases, with 7 bases between. Here the CDR3 reads CASSQEVGTDTQYF. CDR3 in DNA: TGTGCCAGCAGCCAAGAGGTCGGGACAGATACGCAGTATTTT.

This rearrangement joins TRBV19 to TRBJ1-3; D not resolved. This CDR3 region has 14 residues. Germline V lookup: CDR1 LNHDA, CDR2 SQIVND (reference sequence). Between the trimmed V and J ends, which lost 7 bases and 0 bases, there was a span of 10 bases. Here the CDR3 DNA reads TGTGCCAGTAAGGTCCAGATCTCTGGAAACACCATATATTTT. This gives the protein CASKVQISGNTIYF.

This clone has only one observation. The CDR3 nucleotides are TGTGCCAGTAGTCCCCCGGAGAGGGACGAGCAGTACTTC. Its translation is CASSPPERDEQYF. The V call is TRBV19, the J call TRBJ2-7, with D tentatively TRBD2 (5 bases). This CDR3 has 13 amino acids. Trimming cost V 5 bases and J 5 bases, with 13 bases left between them. CDR1 and CDR2 (germline): LNHDA, SQIVND (reference sequence).

V usage is TRBV11-3 and J usage is TRBJ1-1, with D possibly TRBD1 on 6 matching bases. Germline loops: CDR1 SGHNT, CDR2 YENEEA. The germline V and J ends were trimmed by 5 bases and 1 base, with 20 bases remaining between them. This CDR3 contains 17 residues. The CDR3: CASSRGGVVGTNTEAFF. The CDR3 nucleotides are TGTGCCAGCAGCCGAGGGGGGGTTGTAGGGACGAACACTGAAGCTTTCTTT.

CDR3 DNA sequence: TGCAGCGTTGAAAGAGGACAGGGAGAGAGGAATACGCAGTATTTT. This codes for CSVERGQGERNTQYF. The rearrangement links TRBV29-1 to TRBJ2-3, with TRBD1 matching over 8 bases. J lost 7 bases, V lost 2 bases, and 11 bases had no gene match. CDR1 is SQVTM and CDR2 is ANQGSEA in the germline V gene. This CDR3 spans 15 amino acids.